This T cell receptor (beta chain) is drawn from a study of blood T cell repertoires in COVID-19. Background on the study: Samples of COVID-19 (acute and convalescent) were obtained from the United States, Italy and Spain. T cells, B-cell-depleted T cells, or PBMCs provided the cDNA or gDNA that served as material.

The CDR3 covers 14 residues. Trimming shortened V by 1 base and J by 2 bases, and 6 bases separated the two germline ends. Germline values: CDR1 LGHDT, CDR2 YNNKEL (reference sequence). As processed by the authors: Estimated nucleated cell counts came from reference gene primer amplification. The assay was immunoSEQ multiplex PCR, and TCRdb's table has in-frame clones only and misses some. That table furnishes V, J and clone size, whereas the DNA furnished D and trimming. The sample consists of around 150,000 clones, roughly 91% of them appearing once. The V gene is TRBV3-1 (or the pseudogene TRBV3-2), the J gene TRBJ1-5, with D uncertain. The receptor was derived from a man between 18 and 35 years old with acute or convalescent COVID-19. Sample: peripheral blood. This CDR3 is CASSQGAGNQPQHF. The DNA of the CDR3 is TGTGCCAGCAGCCAAGGGGCCGGCAATCAGCCCCAGCATTTT.